The rows below give T cell receptor beta chains drawn from one sample of a study of glioma-infiltrating T cells after dendritic cell vaccination. Libraries were prepared by immunoSEQ multiplex PCR; TCRdb keeps only in-frame clonotypes and omits some of them. The sample records around 96,000 clones, around 80% being singletons. This specimen consisted of blood, obtained before dendritic cell vaccination. The receptors here all came from a human donor with glioblastoma. Each CDR3 is given with its conserved first and last residue. D genes are given only for firm matches. Clone size is shown for a subset of rows, as once, few, many or a class of expanded clone.

>-|TRBV21-1|TRBJ1-4|-
TGTGCCAGCAGCAACTGGGAGGGGGTTTATGAAAAACTGTTTTTT
CASSNWEGVYEKLFF
>TRBD1|TRBV4-1|TRBJ2-2|-
TGCGCCAGCAGCCAGGGACAGGGGGCGTTCACCGGGGAGCTGTTTTTT
CASSQGQGAFTGELFF
>-|TRBV28|TRBJ2-7|once
TGTGCCAGCAGTTTACCCCTAACAGGGACCTTCTACGAGCAGTACTTC
CASSLPLTGTFYEQYF
>TRBD2|TRBV2|TRBJ2-1|-
TGTGCCAGCAGCCGGACTAGCGGGGTACGACCTGAGCAGTTCTTC
CASSRTSGVRPEQFF
>-|TRBV5-1|TRBJ2-7|-
TGCGCCAGCACCCTGACTGGGTCCTACGAGCAGTACTTC
CASTLTGSYEQYF
>TRBD1|TRBV7-9|TRBJ2-5|-
TGTGCCAGCAGCTTATTTTTCGGGACAGGGGCGGAGACCCAGTACTTC
CASSLFFGTGAETQYF
>TRBD1|TRBV19|TRBJ1-2|-
TGTGCCAGTAGTGGAGACAGGGTCGGCTATGGCTACACCTTC
CASSGDRVGYGYTF
>-|TRBV2|TRBJ1-2|once
TGTGCCAGCAGAGCGGGACATTGGGACTATGGCTACACCTTC
CASRAGHWDYGYTF
>-|TRBV1|TRBJ2-3|-
TGCACCAGCAGCCAGGTAGAACTAGCGGGAGGAAGCACAGATACGCAGTATTTT
CTSSQVELAGGSTDTQYF
>TRBD2|TRBV2|TRBJ2-7|few
TGTGCCAGCAGTGAATATAGGGGTCGGGGACTAGCTGGGAGCTCCTACGAGCAGTACTTC
CASSEYRGRGLAGSSYEQYF
>-|TRBV28|TRBJ2-7|-
TGTGCCAGCAGACAGAGACTAGCCTACGAGCAGTACTTC
CASRQRLAYEQYF
>-|TRBV19|TRBJ1-1|-
TGTGCCAGTAGTCAAGCGACTGGCCGCCACCCTGAAGCTTTCTTT
CASSQATGRHPEAFF
>TRBD1|TRBV28|TRBJ1-5|-
TGTGCCAGCAGTTTCCAGGCAGGGGGTCTAGATCAGCCCCAGCATTTT
CASSFQAGGLDQPQHF
>-|TRBV5-6|TRBJ1-1|-
TGTGCCAGCAGCGTAGATTTTAGGAACACTGAAGCTTTCTTT
CASSVDFRNTEAFF
>-|TRBV9|TRBJ1-2|-
TGTGCCAGCAGCGTAGGGCGGGGCCTGGACTATGGCTACACCTTC
CASSVGRGLDYGYTF
>-|TRBV10-3|TRBJ1-2|-
TGTGCCATCAGTGACAAAGGGGGGGACTATGGCTACACCTTC
CAISDKGGDYGYTF
>TRBD1|TRBV7-2|TRBJ1-3|-
TGTGCCAGCAGCTTACAGCAGGGGGCTGGAAACACCATATATTTT
CASSLQQGAGNTIYF
>-|TRBV10-3|TRBJ2-7|-
TGTGCCATCAAAGGACAGCGCGAGGACTACGAGCAGTACTTC
CAIKGQREDYEQYF
>TRBD2|TRBV27|TRBJ2-1|few
TGTGCCAGCACCCGACTAGCGGGAGGTAATGAGCAGTTCTTC
CASTRLAGGNEQFF
>-|TRBV10-3|TRBJ1-1|-
TGTGCCATCAGTCCCCAGGGCCTGATAGCTTTCTTT
CAISPQGLIAFF
>-|TRBV11-2|TRBJ2-2|-
TGTGCCAGCAGCTCTCAGGAGGACGGGGAGCTGTTTTTT
CASSSQEDGELFF
>TRBD1|TRBV19|TRBJ1-5|-
TGTGCCAGTGCGCCGGGACAGGAAAATCAGCCCCAGCATTTT
CASAPGQENQPQHF